Below, 5 T cell receptor beta chains from the same sample are listed, as sequenced in a study of blood T cell repertoires in COVID-19. TCRdb keeps only in-frame clones here, not all; method: immunoSEQ multiplex PCR. The sample contains some 180,000 clones, approximately 90% of which appear only once. Specimen: peripheral blood. The receptors derive from a man aged 35-49 years with active or convalescent COVID-19.

J is TRBJ2-3 and V is TRBV5-1, with D perhaps TRBD2 (6 bases). This CDR3 spans 13 amino acids. Germline V lookup: CDR1 SGHRS, CDR2 YFSETQ. V lost 5 bases and J 6 bases, leaving 13 bases between the germline ends. The chain's CDR3 is CASRGGGIDTQYF. In nucleotides, the CDR3 is TGCGCCAGCAGAGGTGGCGGGATCGATACGCAGTATTTT.

The V gene is TRBV9, the J gene TRBJ2-7, with a possible D match to TRBD1 (5 bases). Trimming cost V 0 bases and J 0 bases, with 7 bases left between them. Germline CDR1 is SGDLS and CDR2 is YYNGEE. This CDR3 contains 14 residues. CDR3 sequence: CASSVETGSYEQYF. The CDR3 DNA is TGTGCCAGCAGCGTAGAAACAGGCTCCTACGAGCAGTACTTC.

This sequence joins TRBV7-3 and TRBJ1-1; no clear D. The germline V and J ends were trimmed by 5 bases and 5 bases, with 15 bases remaining between them. This CDR3 spans 14 amino acids. Germline assignment: CDR1 SGHTA and CDR2 FQGTGA. The CDR3 DNA sequence: TGTGCCAGCAGCCCACACCGAGCGGGGACTGAAGCTTTCTTT. Amino acid sequence: CASSPHRAGTEAFF.

V usage is TRBV7-2 and J usage is TRBJ1-2; 10 bases match TRBD1. V gave up 3 bases and J gave up 3 bases; unmatched junction bases: 7. Germline V gene sequence: CDR1 SGHTA, CDR2 FQGNSA. CDR3 size: 16 residues. The DNA for the CDR3 is TGTGCCAGCAGCTTTCGACAGGGGGCCTCCGACTATGGCTACACCTTC. This translates into CASSFRQGASDYGYTF.

The chain joins TRBV7-2 to TRBJ2-5; 8 bases map to TRBD2. The CDR3 loop spans 16 amino acids. V gave up 0 bases and J gave up 7 bases; unmatched junction bases: 10. The germline gives CDR1 SGHTA, CDR2 FQGNSA. In DNA form, the CDR3 reads TGTGCCAGCAGCTTAGCCGGGACTAGTGCGGCGGGGACCCAGTACTTC. It yields the protein CASSLAGTSAAGTQYF.